This T cell receptor (beta chain) was recovered during a study of response to subunit inactivated influenza vaccine. Study-level findings and limits: Authors suggested seasonal influenza vaccinations each recruit few new T cells.

TCRdb re-called the RT-PCR reads with MiXCR, one entry per CDR3 protein. Of a few hundred thousand distinct CDR3 sequences listed, roughly 22% are singletons. CDR1 is DFQATT and CDR2 is SNEGSKA in the germline V gene (reference sequence). This CDR3 contains 14 residues. V was clipped by 6 bases and J by 2 bases, with 16 bases between them. Concerning this clonotype itself: Antigen unknown.

The rearrangement joins TRBV20-1 to TRBJ1-1; D uncertain. This TCR was sampled from a man aged 50-75 years who received an inactivated influenza vaccine. This specimen consisted of PBMCs from blood, obtained approximately 22 months after vaccination. In nucleotides, the CDR3 is TGCAGTGCCCTAAAGCCCAAGATTAACACTGAAGCTTTCTTT. It specifies CSALKPKINTEAFF.